The 31 T cell receptor beta chains given below trace back to one sample, sequenced in a study of blood T cell repertoires in COVID-19. Only in-frame clones appear in the TCRdb table, and some are missing; sequencing was by immunoSEQ multiplex PCR. This sample yields 150,000 to 250,000 clones, of which roughly 77% are seen a single time; roughly 5.6% belongs to the top ten. The sequenced sample was peripheral blood. The receptors here all came from a woman aged 40 to 55 with COVID-19, enrolled during active disease.

This chain uses TRBV19 with TRBJ2-3; tentative D call: TRBD1 (7 bases). V lost 4 bases, J lost 2 bases, and 13 bases lay in between. Germline CDR1 reads LNHDA; CDR2 reads SQIVND (reference sequence). The CDR3 totals 15 residues. The CDR3 is CASSTGQDYTDTQYF. The CDR3 DNA sequence: TGTGCCAGTAGTACCGGACAGGACTACACAGATACGCAGTATTTT. Full variable domain (remainder filled in from reference TRBV19 and TRBJ2-3): DGGITQSPKYLFRKEGQNVTLSCEQNLNHDAMYWYRQDPGQGLRLIYYSQIVNDFQKGDIAEGYSVSREKKESFPLTVTSAQKNPTAFYLCASSTGQDYTDTQYFGPGTRLTVL.

This chain uses TRBV5-4 with TRBJ2-1; 7 nucleotides align to TRBD2. The CDR3 is made up of 15 amino acids. The junction had 7 bases not matched to a gene; V was cut back by 0 bases and J by 7 bases. Looked up from germline, CDR1 is SGHNT and CDR2 is YYREEE (reference sequence). DNA for the CDR3: TGTGCCAGCAGCTTGGACCCGGGGGGTGAAAATGAGCAGTTCTTC. Residues: CASSLDPGGENEQFF. Full variable domain (rest looked up from reference TRBV5-4 and TRBJ2-1): ETGVTQSPTHLIKTRGQQVTLRCSSQSGHNTVSWYQQALGQGPQFIFQYYREEENGRGNFPPRFSGLQFPNYSSELNVNALELDDSALYLCASSLDPGGENEQFFGPGTRLTVL.

The chain joins TRBV2 to TRBJ1-5; no clear D gene. CDR1 and CDR2 from the germline V gene are SNHLY and FYNNEI. V was trimmed by 6 bases and J by 0 bases, leaving 9 bases between them. The CDR3 runs to 14 residues. For the CDR3, the DNA is TGTGCCAGCAGAGTCGGACTTAGCAATCAGCCCCAGCATTTT. Its translation: CASRVGLSNQPQHF.

V and J are TRBV12-3 or TRBV12-4 and TRBJ1-5; D unclear. The V gene lost 3 bases and the J gene lost 5 bases, with 8 bases spanning the gap. This CDR3 comprises 13 residues. The DNA of the CDR3 is TGTGCCAGCAGTTTTGAAACTCATCAGCCCCAGCATTTT. Its protein product is CASSFETHQPQHF.

V usage is TRBV6-5 and J usage is TRBJ1-1, with D possibly TRBD1 on 5 matching bases. This CDR3 is built from 14 residues. Germline V gives CDR1 MNHEY, CDR2 SVGAGI. V was trimmed by 1 base and J by 4 bases, leaving 10 bases between them. As DNA, the CDR3 is TGTGCCAGCAGTTACTTCAGGGAGGGCACTGAAGCTTTCTTT. Translation gives CASSYFREGTEAFF.

V and J are TRBV7-2 and TRBJ2-5, with a weak D call TRBD1 (6 bases). The CDR3 is 14 amino acids. Deletions cut 5 bases from V and 2 bases from J, with 12 bases between. CDR1 and CDR2 from the germline V gene are SGHTA and FQGNSA. CDR3 in amino acids: CASSHNQGQETQYF. CDR3 coding DNA: TGTGCCAGCAGCCATAATCAGGGGCAAGAGACCCAGTACTTC.

The chain has TRBV5-1 and TRBJ2-3; 11 positions match TRBD2. This CDR3 has 16 residues. V lost 4 bases, J lost 0 bases, and 4 bases stayed unmatched. The germline V gene encodes CDR1 SGHRS and CDR2 YFSETQ. The CDR3 DNA reads TGCGCCAGCAGCGGGACTAGCGGAACTAGCACAGATACGCAGTATTTT. This translates into CASSGTSGTSTDTQYF.

The chain is built from TRBV7-3 and TRBJ1-1; 10 bases are shared with TRBD1. Trimming took 5 bases from V and 4 from J; bases not matched to a gene: 7. Germline loops: CDR1 SGHTA, CDR2 FQGTGA. CDR3 size: 15 residues. The CDR3 sequence: CASSIDRGHSTEAFF. CDR3 nucleotide sequence: TGTGCCAGCAGCATCGACAGGGGGCATAGCACTGAAGCTTTCTTT.

The V gene is TRBV6-1, the J gene TRBJ2-7, with a possible D match to TRBD1 (6 bases). The V and J ends lost 3 bases and 0 bases respectively, with 12 bases between them. Per germline, CDR1 MNHNS and CDR2 SASEGT. CDR3 size: 15 residues. CDR3 region: CASSDPGASSYEQYF. Here the CDR3 DNA reads TGTGCCAGCAGTGACCCAGGGGCTAGCTCCTACGAGCAGTACTTC.

There are a few counts of this clone. V usage is TRBV3-1 (or the pseudogene TRBV3-2) and J usage is TRBJ2-5; 10 bases map to TRBD2. The CDR3 totals 18 residues. V gave up 0 bases and J gave up 0 bases; unmatched junction bases: 7. CDR1 and CDR2 from the germline V gene are LGHDT and YNNKEL (reference sequence). Here the CDR3 reads CASSQEKLLAGDQETQYF. The CDR3 nucleotides read TGTGCCAGCAGCCAAGAAAAGCTCCTAGCGGGGGACCAAGAGACCCAGTACTTC.

As concerns this clone: Germline is not matched at one junction end, which may reflect a read error. This chain uses TRBV7-9 with TRBJ2-5; 8 bases line up with TRBD1. Per germline, CDR1 SEHNR and CDR2 FQNEAQ (reference sequence). The CDR3 spans 11 residues. The CDR3 DNA follows: TGTGCCAGCAGCACCTCACAGGGGGAGGACTTC. Encoded protein: CASSTSQGEDF.

This clone came up once. J is TRBJ1-2 and V is TRBV25-1, with TRBD1 as a possible D gene (5 bases). The CDR3 is made up of 12 amino acids. Trimming took 4 bases from V and 8 from J, leaving 11 bases between them. In germline, CDR1 is MGHDK, CDR2 SYGVNS. The CDR3 sequence is CASSVWGRGYTF. The CDR3 DNA sequence: TGTGCCAGCAGTGTGTGGGGCAGGGGCTACACCTTC.

The chain combines TRBV9 with TRBJ2-7, with D possibly being TRBD2 (5 bases). V was clipped by 3 bases and J by 0 bases, with 13 bases between them. Per the germline V gene, CDR1 is SGDLS and CDR2 is YYNGEE. The CDR3 runs to 15 residues. CDR3 sequence reads: CASSAALGSSYEQYF. Here the CDR3 DNA reads TGTGCCAGCAGCGCCGCTCTGGGGAGCTCCTACGAGCAGTACTTC.

J is TRBJ2-4 and V is TRBV5-1, with TRBD2 matching 7 bases. Trimming removed 5 bases from V and 0 bases from J; junction bases left unmatched: 8. This CDR3 is built from 16 residues. In germline, CDR1 is SGHRS, CDR2 YFSETQ. CDR3 bases: TGCGCCAGCAGTGGGGGGGAACTAATAGCCAAAAACATTCAGTACTTC. Its protein is CASSGGELIAKNIQYF.

The V gene is TRBV16, the J gene TRBJ1-1, with D unclear. V lost 2 bases and J lost 0, with 7 bases in between. Germline V gene lookup returns CDR1 KGHSY and CDR2 FQNENV. The CDR3 consists of 14 residues. The CDR3 reads CASSQDGLNTEAFF. CDR3 coding DNA: TGTGCCAGCAGCCAAGATGGCCTGAACACTGAAGCTTTCTTT. Full variable domain (remainder filled in from reference TRBV16 and TRBJ1-1): GEEVAQTPKHLVRGEGQKAKLYCAPIKGHSYVFWYQQVLKNEFKFLISFQNENVFDETGMPKERFSAKCLPNSPCSLEIQATKLEDSAVYFCASSQDGLNTEAFFGQGTRLTVV.

Details on this clone: This specimen includes other DNA sequences encoding the same CDR3. The chain is built from TRBV5-1 and TRBJ1-5; 10 nucleotides align to TRBD1. Germline lookup yields CDR1 SGHRS and CDR2 YFSETQ. The CDR3 has 14 residues. After removal of 0 bases from V and 6 bases from J, the junction contained 0 bases not matched to a gene. The CDR3 DNA follows: TGCGCCAGCAGCTTGGGGGACAGGGGTCAGCCCCAGCATTTT. Translation gives CASSLGDRGQPQHF.

V gene TRBV4-2 combines with J gene TRBJ1-3; D is undetermined. This CDR3 is built from 14 residues. The germline gives CDR1 LGHNA, CDR2 YNFKEQ. Deletions cut 2 bases from V and 4 bases from J, with 9 bases between. CDR3 in DNA: TGTGCCAGCAGCCAAAGAGAGGCGGGAAACACCATATATTTT. Translated: CASSQREAGNTIYF.

The chain uses TRBV3-1 (or the pseudogene TRBV3-2) and TRBJ2-1; a possible D gene is TRBD2 (5 bases). The CDR3 spans 15 residues. V was clipped by 1 base and J by 6 bases, with 13 bases between them. Germline CDR1 and CDR2: LGHDT and YNNKEL (reference sequence). This chain's CDR3 is CASSQGAPGVNEQFF. The CDR3 DNA reads TGTGCCAGCAGCCAAGGAGCTCCCGGGGTCAATGAGCAGTTCTTC.

The J gene is TRBJ2-1, the V gene TRBV3-1 (or the pseudogene TRBV3-2), with D hard to call. V dropped 3 bases and J dropped 5 bases, with 8 bases sitting between them. The CDR3 loop spans 13 amino acids. Germline CDR1 is LGHDT and CDR2 is YNNKEL (reference sequence). In DNA form, the CDR3 reads TGTGCCAGCAGCCAGTTAAGCAACAATGAGCAGTTCTTC. Its protein product is CASSQLSNNEQFF.

V is TRBV12-5 and J is TRBJ2-3; weak D call: TRBD2 (6 bases). Between the trimmed V and J ends, which lost 5 bases and 3 bases, there was a span of 6 bases. The CDR3 spans 12 residues. CDR1 and CDR2 from the germline V gene are LGHNT and FRNRAP. Written as DNA, the CDR3 is TGTGCTAGTGGTCTAGCGACAGATACGCAGTATTTT. This translates into CASGLATDTQYF.

J is TRBJ2-7 and V is TRBV6-5, with D possibly being TRBD1 (6 bases). The ends were cut back, 2 bases at V and 2 bases at J, with 13 bases in the middle. Germline CDR1 and CDR2: MNHEY and SVGAGI. This CDR3 has 15 amino acids. The CDR3 loop reads CASSYRTQGAYEQYF. For the CDR3, the DNA is TGTGCCAGCAGTTACCGGACACAGGGCGCCTACGAGCAGTACTTC.

The chain joins TRBV5-1 to TRBJ1-5; unclear D gene. The V and J ends lost 0 bases and 2 bases respectively, with 6 bases between them. The germline V gene encodes CDR1 SGHRS and CDR2 YFSETQ. This CDR3 region has 14 residues. CDR3 residues: CASSLDAGNQPQHF. The CDR3 bases are TGCGCCAGCAGCTTGGACGCAGGCAATCAGCCCCAGCATTTT.

The V gene is TRBV4-1, the J gene TRBJ2-3; tentative D call: TRBD2 (5 bases). CDR1 is MGHRA and CDR2 is YSYEKL in the germline V gene. The CDR3 has 12 residues. V lost 4 bases, J lost 4 bases, and 6 bases lay in between. The CDR3 DNA follows: TGCGCCAGCAGCCCGAGGGCAGATACGCAGTATTTT. Amino acid sequence: CASSPRADTQYF.

This clone was counted a few times. V is TRBV28 and J is TRBJ2-7; D remains unclear. Germline assignment: CDR1 MDHEN and CDR2 SYDVKM. Trimming pared 2 bases from V and 6 bases from J, leaving 5 bases between. The CDR3 is 11 residues long. CDR3 sequence: CASSLGREQYF. CDR3 DNA: TGTGCCAGCAGTTTAGGGCGCGAGCAGTACTTC.

The chain is built from TRBV7-8 and TRBJ2-4; 12 positions match TRBD2. The CDR3 runs 19 residues. Germline V CDR1 and CDR2: SGHVS, FQNEAQ. V gave up 2 bases and J gave up 6 bases; unmatched junction bases: 14. The CDR3: CASSLMTSGRRMGINIQYF. CDR3 nucleotide sequence: TGTGCCAGCAGCTTAATGACTAGCGGGAGAAGGATGGGGATAAACATTCAGTACTTC.

With regard to this clone: As the CDR3 is not closed by the conserved phenylalanine or tryptophan, this likely results from a read error. No DNA is shown, since the ends of the CDR3 on it are uncertain; the CDR3 is the one TCRdb lists. This rearrangement joins TRBV18 to TRBJ2-7; the table's TRBD1 call for D was not verified on the DNA. The CDR3 has 12 residues if both end residues are counted. CDR1 KGHSH and CDR2 LQKENI come from the germline V gene. The CDR3 is CASSHTPVAGPK.

The chain employs TRBV19 and TRBJ1-6; D is possibly TRBD1 (5 bases). Trimming stripped 6 bases from V and 2 bases from J, with 14 bases between. The CDR3 loop spans 16 amino acids. Per germline, CDR1 LNHDA and CDR2 SQIVND (reference sequence). For the CDR3, the DNA is TGTGCCAGTAGGCGGGACGTGGGAGCCTATAATTCACCCCTCCACTTT. Translating gives CASRRDVGAYNSPLHF.

This clone was recorded a few times. This rearrangement joins TRBV28 to TRBJ2-7; the D gene is possibly TRBD1 (5 bases). Germline CDR1 reads MDHEN; CDR2 reads SYDVKM. Trimming cost V 5 bases and J 1 base, with 9 bases left between them. This CDR3 region has 13 residues. Here the CDR3 reads CASSPGASYEQYF. CDR3 DNA: TGTGCCAGCAGTCCTGGGGCTTCCTACGAGCAGTACTTC.

The genes are TRBV28 and TRBJ1-2, with D possibly being TRBD1 (6 bases). Germline V lookup: CDR1 MDHEN, CDR2 SYDVKM. The CDR3 covers 11 residues. With 4 bases removed from V and 6 bases from J, the gap between germline ends came to 6 bases. This chain's CDR3 is CASSYRDGYTF. The CDR3 DNA reads as TGTGCCAGCAGTTACAGGGATGGCTACACCTTC.

The genes are TRBV27 and TRBJ2-1; D gene ambiguous. The ends were cut back, 5 bases at V and 6 bases at J, with 11 bases in the middle. The V gene's germline CDR1 is MNHEY and CDR2 SMNVEV (reference sequence). This CDR3 is 13 amino acids long. DNA of the CDR3: TGTGCCAGCAGTACTTCAAATGGCAATGAGCAGTTCTTC. Translation gives CASSTSNGNEQFF.

This clone appeared once. The chain has TRBV5-3 and TRBJ1-5, with D unresolved. Being an ORF, TRBV5-3 has a function that is uncertain. The V gene lost 4 bases and the J gene lost 5 bases, with 10 bases spanning the gap. CDR3 length: 13 residues. Written as DNA, the CDR3 is TGTGCCAGAAGCGGAGGGAGGGATCAGCCCCAGCATTTT. Translating it yields CARSGGRDQPQHF.